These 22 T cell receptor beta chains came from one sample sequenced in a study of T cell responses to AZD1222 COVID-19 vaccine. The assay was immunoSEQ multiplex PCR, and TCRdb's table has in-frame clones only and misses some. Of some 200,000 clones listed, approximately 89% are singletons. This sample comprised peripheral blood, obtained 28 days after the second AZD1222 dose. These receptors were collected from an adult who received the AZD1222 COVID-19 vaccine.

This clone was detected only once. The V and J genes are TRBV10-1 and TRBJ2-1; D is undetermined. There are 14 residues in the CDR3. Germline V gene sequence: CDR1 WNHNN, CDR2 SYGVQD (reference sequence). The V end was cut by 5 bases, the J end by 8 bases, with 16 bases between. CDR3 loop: CASSSLGVVDEQFF. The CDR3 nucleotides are TGCGCCAGCAGTTCCCTGGGCGTTGTGGATGAGCAGTTCTTC.

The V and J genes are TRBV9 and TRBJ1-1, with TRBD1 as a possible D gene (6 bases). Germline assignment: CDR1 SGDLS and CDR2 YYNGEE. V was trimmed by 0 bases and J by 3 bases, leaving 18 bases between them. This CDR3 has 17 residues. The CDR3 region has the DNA TGTGCCAGCAGCGTAGCATCAATTATGGGGGCCGACACTGAAGCTTTCTTT. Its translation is CASSVASIMGADTEAFF.

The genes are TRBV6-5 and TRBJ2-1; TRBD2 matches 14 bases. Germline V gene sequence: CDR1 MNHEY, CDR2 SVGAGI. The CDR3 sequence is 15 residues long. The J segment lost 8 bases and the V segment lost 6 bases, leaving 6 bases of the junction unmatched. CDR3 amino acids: CASRTTSGRADEQFF. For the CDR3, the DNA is TGTGCCAGCAGGACGACTAGCGGGAGGGCCGATGAGCAGTTCTTC.

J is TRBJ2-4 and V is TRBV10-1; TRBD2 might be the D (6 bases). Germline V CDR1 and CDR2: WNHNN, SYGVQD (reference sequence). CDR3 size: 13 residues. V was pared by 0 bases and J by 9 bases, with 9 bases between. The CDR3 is CASSESVGGIQYF. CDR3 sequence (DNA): TGCGCCAGCAGTGAGTCGGTGGGGGGCATTCAGTACTTC.

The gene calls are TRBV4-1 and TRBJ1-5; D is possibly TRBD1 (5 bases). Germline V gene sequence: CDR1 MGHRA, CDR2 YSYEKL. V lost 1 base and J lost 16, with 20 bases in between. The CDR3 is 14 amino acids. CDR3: CASSQALPGTPSHF. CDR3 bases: TGCGCCAGCAGCCAAGCCCTTCCAGGGACCCCCTCCCATTTT.

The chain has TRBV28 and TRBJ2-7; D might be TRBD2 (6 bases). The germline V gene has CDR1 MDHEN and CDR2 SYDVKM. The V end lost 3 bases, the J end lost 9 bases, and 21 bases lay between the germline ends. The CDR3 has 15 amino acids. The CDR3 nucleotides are TGTGCCAGCAGTTTGTGGAGGGAAAACCATCACGGGCAGTACTTC. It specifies CASSLWRENHHGQYF.

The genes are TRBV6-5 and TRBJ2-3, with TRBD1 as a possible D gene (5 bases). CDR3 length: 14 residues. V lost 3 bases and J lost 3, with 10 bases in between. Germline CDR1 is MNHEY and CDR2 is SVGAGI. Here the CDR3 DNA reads TGTGCCAGCAGTTATTTGCAGGGTACAGATACGCAGTATTTT. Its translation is CASSYLQGTDTQYF.

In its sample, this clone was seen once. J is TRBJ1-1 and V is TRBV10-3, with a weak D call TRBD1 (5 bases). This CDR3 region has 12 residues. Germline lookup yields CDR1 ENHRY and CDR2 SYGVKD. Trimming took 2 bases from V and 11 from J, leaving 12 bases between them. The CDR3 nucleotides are TGTGCCATCAGTGAGCTTGTAGGGGAGGCTTTCTTT. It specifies CAISELVGEAFF.

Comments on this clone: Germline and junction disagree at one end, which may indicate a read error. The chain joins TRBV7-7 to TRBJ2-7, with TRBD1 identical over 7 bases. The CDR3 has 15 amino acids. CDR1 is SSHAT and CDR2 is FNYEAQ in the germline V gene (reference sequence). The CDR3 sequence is CASSLERGGNYEQYF. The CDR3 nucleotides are TGTGCTAGCAGCTTGGAGAGAGGGGGCAACTACGAGCAGTACTTC.

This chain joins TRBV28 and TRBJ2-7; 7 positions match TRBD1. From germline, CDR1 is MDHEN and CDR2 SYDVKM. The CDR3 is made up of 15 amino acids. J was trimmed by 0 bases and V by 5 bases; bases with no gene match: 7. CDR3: CASSAYGTASYEQYF. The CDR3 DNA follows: TGTGCCAGCAGTGCGTACGGGACAGCCTCCTACGAGCAGTACTTC.

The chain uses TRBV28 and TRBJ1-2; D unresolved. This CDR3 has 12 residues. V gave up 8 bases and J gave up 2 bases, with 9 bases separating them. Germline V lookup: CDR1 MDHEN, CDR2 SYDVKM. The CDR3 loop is CASYVNNYGYTF. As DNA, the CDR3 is TGTGCCAGCTACGTAAACAACTATGGCTACACCTTC.

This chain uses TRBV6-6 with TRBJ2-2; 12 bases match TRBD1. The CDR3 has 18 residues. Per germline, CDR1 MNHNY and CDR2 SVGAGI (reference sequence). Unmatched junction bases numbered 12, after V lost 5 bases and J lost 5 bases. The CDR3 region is CASSRSAGTGGLTGELFF. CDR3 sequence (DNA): TGTGCCAGCAGTCGGAGTGCCGGGACAGGGGGCTTAACCGGGGAGCTGTTTTTT.

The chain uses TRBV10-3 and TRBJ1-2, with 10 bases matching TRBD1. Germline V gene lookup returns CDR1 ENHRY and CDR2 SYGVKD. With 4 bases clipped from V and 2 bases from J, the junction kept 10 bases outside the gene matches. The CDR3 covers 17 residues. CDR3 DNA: TGTGCCATCAGTGTCCGGGACAGGGGACAGACAAACTATGGCTACACCTTC. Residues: CAISVRDRGQTNYGYTF.

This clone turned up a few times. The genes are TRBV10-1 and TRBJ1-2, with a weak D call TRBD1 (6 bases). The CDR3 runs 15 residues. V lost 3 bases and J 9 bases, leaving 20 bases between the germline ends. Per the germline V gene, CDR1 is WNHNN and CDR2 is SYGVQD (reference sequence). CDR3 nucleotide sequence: TGCGCCAGCAGTGACTCCAAAAAGGGGGGCGCGAGCTACACCTTC. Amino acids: CASSDSKKGGASYTF.

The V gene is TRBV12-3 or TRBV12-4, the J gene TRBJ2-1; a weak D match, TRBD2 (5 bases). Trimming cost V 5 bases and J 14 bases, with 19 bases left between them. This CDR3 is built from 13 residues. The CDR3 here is CASSLVQVTTKFF. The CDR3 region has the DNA TGTGCCAGCAGTCTGGTCCAGGTGACTACAAAGTTCTTC.

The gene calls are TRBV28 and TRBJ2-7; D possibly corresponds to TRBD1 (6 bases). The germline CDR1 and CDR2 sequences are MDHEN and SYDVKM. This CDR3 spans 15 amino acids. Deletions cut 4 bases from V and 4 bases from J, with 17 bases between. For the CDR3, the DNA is TGTGCCAGCAGTTCACAGGGAAAGAATTCTTACGAGCAGTACTTC. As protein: CASSSQGKNSYEQYF.

CDR3 amino acids: CASSLDLSTNEKLFF. CDR3 sequence (DNA): TGTGCCAGCAGCCTAGACCTTTCAACTAATGAAAAACTGTTTTTT. This chain links TRBV6-5 with TRBJ1-4; D is unresolved. The CDR3 is made up of 15 amino acids. Trimming cost V 6 bases and J 0 bases, with 11 bases left between them. Germline V gene data show CDR1 as MNHEY and CDR2 as SVGAGI.

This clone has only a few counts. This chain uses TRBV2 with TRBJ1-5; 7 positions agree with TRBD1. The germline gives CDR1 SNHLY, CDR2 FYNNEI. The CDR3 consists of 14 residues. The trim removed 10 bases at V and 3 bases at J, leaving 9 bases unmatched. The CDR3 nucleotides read TGTGCCACGGCGAGGGACAGCCTCAATCAGCCCCAGCATTTT. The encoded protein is CATARDSLNQPQHF. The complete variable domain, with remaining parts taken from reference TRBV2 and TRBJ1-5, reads EPEVTQTPSHQVTQMGQEVILRCVPISNHLYFYWYRQILGQKVEFLVSFYNNEISEKSEIFDDQFSVERPDGSNFTLKIRSTKLEDSAMYFCATARDSLNQPQHFGDGTRLSIL.

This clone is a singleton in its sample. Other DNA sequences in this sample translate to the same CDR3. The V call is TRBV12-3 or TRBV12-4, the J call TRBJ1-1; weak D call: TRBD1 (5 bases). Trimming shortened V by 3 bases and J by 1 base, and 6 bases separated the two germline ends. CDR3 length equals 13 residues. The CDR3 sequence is CASSLRGNTEAFF. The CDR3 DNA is TGTGCCAGCAGTTTGAGGGGGAACACTGAAGCTTTCTTT.

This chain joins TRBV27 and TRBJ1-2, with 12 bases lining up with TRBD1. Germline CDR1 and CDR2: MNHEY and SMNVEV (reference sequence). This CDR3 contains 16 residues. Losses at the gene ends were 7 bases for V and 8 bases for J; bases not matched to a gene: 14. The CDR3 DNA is TGTGCCAGCACTCCCCGGTGGGACAGGGGGCCTTGGGGCTACACCTTC. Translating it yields CASTPRWDRGPWGYTF.

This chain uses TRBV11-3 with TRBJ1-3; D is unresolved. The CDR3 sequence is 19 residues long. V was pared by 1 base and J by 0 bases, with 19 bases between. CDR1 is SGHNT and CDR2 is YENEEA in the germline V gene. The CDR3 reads CASSLGLAGSSFSGNTIYF. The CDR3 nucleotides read TGTGCCAGCAGCTTAGGACTGGCGGGATCTTCATTCTCTGGAAACACCATATATTTT.

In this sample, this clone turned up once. The chain's CDR3 is CAGETGFSGNTIYF. The CDR3 nucleotides are TGTGCCGGGGAGACAGGTTTCTCTGGAAACACCATATATTTT. The chain employs TRBV28 and TRBJ1-3, with a possible D match to TRBD1 (6 bases). V lost 11 bases and J lost 0, with 14 bases in between. The CDR3 has 14 amino acids. Germline values: CDR1 MDHEN, CDR2 SYDVKM.